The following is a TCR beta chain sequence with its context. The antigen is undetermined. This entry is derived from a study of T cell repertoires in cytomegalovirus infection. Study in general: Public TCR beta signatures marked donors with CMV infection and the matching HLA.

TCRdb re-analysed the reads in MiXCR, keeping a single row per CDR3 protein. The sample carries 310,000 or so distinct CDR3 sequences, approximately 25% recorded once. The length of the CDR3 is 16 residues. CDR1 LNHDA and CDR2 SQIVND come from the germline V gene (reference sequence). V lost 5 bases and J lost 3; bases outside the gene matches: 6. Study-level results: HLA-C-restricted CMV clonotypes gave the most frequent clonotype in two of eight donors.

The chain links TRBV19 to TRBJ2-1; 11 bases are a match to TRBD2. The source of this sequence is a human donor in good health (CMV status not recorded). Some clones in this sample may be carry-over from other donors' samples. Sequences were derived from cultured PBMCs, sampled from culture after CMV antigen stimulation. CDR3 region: CASSAPGLADYNEQFF. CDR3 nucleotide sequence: TGTGCCAGTAGTGCCCCGGGACTAGCGGACTACAATGAGCAGTTCTTC.